These 21 T cell receptor beta chains were sequenced from one sample in a study of identical twins. Each CDR3 protein gets one entry after TCRdb re-called the 5' RACE reads with MiXCR. The repertoire holds about 720,000 distinct CDR3 sequences, with less than 10% as singletons. The sample also formed part of further work on yellow fever vaccine responses in identical twins.

The sequencing sample was made of PBMCs. All receptors come from a woman aged 18-35 years in good health.

In the case of this clonotype: A much larger clone differs by one base, so this may be a read error. The chain links TRBV4-3 to TRBJ2-7, with D tentatively TRBD2 (6 bases). Germline V gives CDR1 LGHNA, CDR2 YSLEER. The V and J ends lost 5 bases and 5 bases respectively, with 19 bases between them. The CDR3 spans 15 residues. CDR3 DNA sequence: TGCGCCAGCAGCGAAACGACCGGGACTGTGGACGAGCAGTACTTC. Its translation is CASSETTGTVDEQYF.

This clonotype came up a few times. The chain uses TRBV10-2 and TRBJ2-2; D gene uncertain. Trimming removed 8 bases from V and 4 bases from J, with 11 bases in between. Germline lookup yields CDR1 WSHSY and CDR2 SAAADI. CDR3 length: 13 residues. Written as DNA, the CDR3 is TGCGCCAGCGTAGTAGGGCTCACCGGGGAGCTGTTTTTT. It translates to CASVVGLTGELFF.

This clonotype has ten or more counts. This chain links TRBV27 with TRBJ2-1; TRBD2 is a possible D gene (6 bases). CDR3 length: 15 residues. V was cut by 6 bases and J by 0 bases, with 12 bases left in between. Per germline, CDR1 MNHEY and CDR2 SMNVEV (reference sequence). Here the CDR3 DNA reads TGTGCCAGCAGACTGCCCGGGAGCTCCTACAATGAGCAGTTCTTC. As protein: CASRLPGSSYNEQFF.

This clonotype was seen a few times. The rearrangement joins TRBV20-1 to TRBJ2-7, with D perhaps TRBD2 (6 bases). CDR1 is DFQATT, CDR2 SNEGSKA, per germline (reference sequence). The length of the CDR3 is 13 residues. V shed 3 bases and J shed 5 bases, with 14 bases lying between them. CDR3 nucleotide sequence: TGCAGTGCTAGGAACGGGGGTAGGAACGAGCAGTACTTC. It specifies CSARNGGRNEQYF.

V and J are TRBV12-3 or TRBV12-4 and TRBJ2-5, with D perhaps TRBD1 (5 bases). CDR3 length: 14 amino acids. Trimming left V 5 bases short and J 5 bases short, with 15 bases between. The CDR3: CASSQQGAAETQYF. Written as DNA, the CDR3 is TGTGCCAGCAGTCAACAAGGGGCGGCGGAGACCCAGTACTTC.

The sample holds a few counts of this clonotype. The rearrangement joins TRBV6-5 to TRBJ2-3; 7 nucleotides match TRBD1. Per germline, CDR1 MNHEY and CDR2 SVGAGI. J gave up 2 bases and V 0 bases, and 5 bases lay outside the gene matches. This CDR3 is built from 16 residues. Written as DNA, the CDR3 is TGTGCCAGCAGTTACTCGAATGAGGGGGCCACAGATACGCAGTATTTT. Translation: CASSYSNEGATDTQYF.

This clonotype has ten or more counts. CDR3 residues: CATQDHNSPLHF. The DNA of the CDR3 is TGTGCCACTCAAGACCATAATTCACCCCTCCACTTT. V is TRBV10-3 and J is TRBJ1-6, with D uncertain. The CDR3 consists of 12 residues. Germline CDR1 ENHRY, CDR2 SYGVKD. V was clipped by 10 bases and J by 5 bases, with 9 bases between them.

The table lists this clonotype with a few counts. The rearrangement links TRBV6-4 to TRBJ2-5, with 7 bases matching TRBD2. V lost 11 bases and J lost 3; bases outside the gene matches: 18. This CDR3 region has 16 residues. Germline CDR1 reads MRHNA; CDR2 reads SNTAGT. CDR3 DNA sequence: TGTGCCCACCCCCCCAGGGTAGGCGGGAGTGAAGAGACCCAGTACTTC. Amino acids: CAHPPRVGGSEETQYF.

This clonotype was detected only a few times. The J gene is TRBJ2-5, the V gene TRBV3-1, with 13 bases aligning to TRBD2. This CDR3 is built from 15 residues. CDR1 is LGHDT, CDR2 YNNKEL, per germline (reference sequence). The V and J ends lost 4 bases and 5 bases, in that order; junction bases with no gene match: 4. In nucleotides, the CDR3 is TGTGCCAGCAGCCTAGGGACTAGCGGGATTGAGACCCAGTACTTC. This sequence encodes CASSLGTSGIETQYF.

The chain employs TRBV15 and TRBJ2-1; D call uncertain. The CDR3 is 14 amino acids. V lost 2 bases to trimming and J lost 7 bases, with 12 bases between them. The germline V gene has CDR1 LNHNV and CDR2 YYDKDF (reference sequence). The CDR3: CATSRYETSNEQFF. CDR3 DNA: TGTGCCACCAGCAGATATGAGACGAGTAATGAGCAGTTCTTC.

The chain couples TRBV20-1 to TRBJ2-3, with 10 bases fitting TRBD2. After removal of 3 bases from V and 4 bases from J, the junction contained 7 bases not matched to a gene. Looked up from germline, CDR1 is DFQATT and CDR2 is SNEGSKA (reference sequence). The CDR3 extends over 15 amino acids. The CDR3 DNA reads as TGCAGTGCTAGTAAGCTAGCGGGAGTGGCAGATACGCAGTATTTT. Translating it yields CSASKLAGVADTQYF.

This clonotype came up a few times. This sequence joins TRBV5-5 and TRBJ2-3; D is unclear. There are 15 residues in the CDR3. The germline V gene encodes CDR1 SGHKS and CDR2 YYEKEE (reference sequence). V lost 3 bases and J 4 bases, leaving 15 bases between the germline ends. In DNA, the CDR3 is TGTGCCAGCAGCTCCCTGGTGGTAGAGGCAGATACGCAGTATTTT. This encodes CASSSLVVEADTQYF. Together with reference TRBV5-5 and TRBJ2-3, the CDR3 gives the full variable domain: DAGVTQSPTHLIKTRGQQVTLRCSPISGHKSVSWYQQVLGQGPQFIFQYYEKEERGRGNFPDRFSARQFPNYSSELNVNALLLGDSALYLCASSSLVVEADTQYFGPGTRLTVL.

This clonotype was detected only a few times. The rearrangement uses TRBV20-1 and TRBJ1-2; TRBD1 matches 7 bases. The V gene end was trimmed by 5 bases and the J gene end by 5 bases; junction bases not matched to a gene: 8. Germline CDR1 and CDR2: DFQATT and SNEGSKA (reference sequence). CDR3 length: 13 residues. CDR3 region: CSAASGQIYGYTF. The CDR3 DNA sequence: TGCAGTGCTGCCTCGGGACAGATTTATGGCTACACCTTC.

This rearrangement joins TRBV12-3 or TRBV12-4 to TRBJ1-2; D unresolved. CDR3 length equals 13 residues. Trimming removed 6 bases from V and 4 bases from J, with 12 bases in between. The CDR3: CASRPGVGYGYTF. The CDR3 DNA is TGTGCCAGCAGGCCTGGGGTAGGCTATGGCTACACCTTC.

This clonotype was seen only a few times. V gene TRBV7-8 combines with J gene TRBJ1-1; D call uncertain. The CDR3 is 15 amino acids. Trimming took 1 base from V and 8 from J, leaving 17 bases between them. Germline CDR1 reads SGHVS; CDR2 reads FQNEAQ. The CDR3 region is CASSLVPRWTVEAFF. The CDR3 nucleotides are TGTGCCAGCAGCTTAGTGCCGCGTTGGACTGTGGAAGCTTTCTTT.

The chain links TRBV5-6 to TRBJ2-3, with 7 bases that match TRBD2. Germline CDR1 and CDR2: SGHDT and YYEEEE. The V and J ends lost 3 bases and 0 bases, in that order; junction bases with no gene match: 7. The length of the CDR3 is 16 residues. The CDR3 spells CASSSATGGSTDTQYF. CDR3 sequence (DNA): TGTGCCAGCAGCTCTGCGACGGGGGGAAGCACAGATACGCAGTATTTT.

The chain recombines TRBV6-5 with TRBJ1-1, with a weak D call TRBD1 (5 bases). Trimming stripped 2 bases from V and 0 bases from J, with 22 bases between. CDR1 is MNHEY and CDR2 is SVGAGI in the germline V gene. This CDR3 comprises 19 residues. CDR3 sequence (DNA): TGTGCCAGCAGTTACCTCCCCGGGACGAGGGACCTCATGAACACTGAAGCTTTCTTT. This encodes CASSYLPGTRDLMNTEAFF.

The chain uses TRBV11-2 and TRBJ2-7; tentative D call: TRBD1 (7 bases). This CDR3 spans 18 amino acids. The ends were cut back, 1 base at V and 3 bases at J, with 22 bases in the middle. Germline assignment: CDR1 SGHAT and CDR2 FQNNGV. CDR3 nucleotides: TGTGCCAGCAGCTTAGTAGGTTGGAGGGCAGGGGGTGACTACGAGCAGTACTTC. Amino acid sequence: CASSLVGWRAGGDYEQYF. The full variable domain, its missing parts supplied by reference TRBV11-2 and TRBJ2-7, is EAGVAQSPRYKIIEKRQSVAFWCNPISGHATLYWYQQILGQGPKLLIQFQNNGVVDDSQLPKDRFSAERLKGVDSTLKIQPAKLEDSAVYLCASSLVGWRAGGDYEQYFGPGTRLTVT.

This clonotype was observed a few times. The rearrangement uses TRBV7-2 and TRBJ2-7, with D unresolved. The CDR3 is 13 residues long. V lost 3 bases to trimming and J lost 6 bases, with 12 bases between them. The germline gives CDR1 SGHTA, CDR2 FQGNSA. The CDR3 DNA is TGTGCCAGCAGCTTTAACAGTCTGGTCGAGCAGTACTTC. It yields the protein CASSFNSLVEQYF. Complete variable domain (other parts from reference TRBV7-2 and TRBJ2-7): GAGVSQSPSNKVTEKGKDVELRCDPISGHTALYWYRQSLGQGLEFLIYFQGNSAPDKSGLPSDRFSAERTGGSVSTLTIQRTQQEDSAVYLCASSFNSLVEQYFGPGTRLTVT.

In this sample, this clonotype turned up many times. This chain connects TRBV5-1 to TRBJ1-5, with a possible D match to TRBD1 (5 bases). Germline-derived CDR1 and CDR2 are SGHRS and YFSETQ. V gave up 0 bases and J gave up 5 bases, with 12 bases separating them. The CDR3 sequence is 15 residues long. CDR3 region: CASSLGSEGDQPQHF. CDR3 nucleotide sequence: TGCGCCAGCAGCTTGGGTTCGGAAGGGGATCAGCCCCAGCATTTT.

This clonotype was observed a few times. The chain employs TRBV5-1 and TRBJ2-2; 13 bases are shared with TRBD2. J gave up 2 bases and V 4 bases, and 2 bases lay outside the gene matches. The CDR3 is made up of 16 amino acids. Germline loops: CDR1 SGHRS, CDR2 YFSETQ. CDR3 in DNA: TGCGCCAGCAGCACTAGCGGGAGGGGAAACACCGGGGAGCTGTTTTTT. This translates into CASSTSGRGNTGELFF. Filled out from reference TRBV5-1 and TRBJ2-2, the complete variable domain reads KAGVTQTPRYLIKTRGQQVTLSCSPISGHRSVSWYQQTPGQGLQFLFEYFSETQRNKGNFPGRFSGRQFSNSRSEMNVSTLELGDSALYLCASSTSGRGNTGELFFGEGSRLTVL.